This TCR beta chain was recorded in a study of blood T cells in healthy people across ages. Whole-study results and caveats: In long-lived donors, naive CD4+ cell counts and diversity exceeded those of aged donors. Not knowing donor CMV status may have confounded expanded clonotype changes.

The CDR3 is 14 amino acids. The ends were cut back, 5 bases at V and 13 bases at J, with 23 bases in the middle. The V gene's germline CDR1 is SEHNR and CDR2 FQNEAQ (reference sequence). This clonotype was observed a handful of times. The antigen is not known. Next came a second PCR, run for roughly 6 to 11 cycles, which used a sample-barcoded 5' primer along with a J-beta primer mix. Every single cDNA molecule received a tag from a template-switch adaptor with 12 random nucleotides. TCRdb used MiXCR to reprocess the 5' RACE reads, holding one entry per CDR3 protein. The table records roughly 1,700,000 distinct CDR3 sequences, about 28% of them present only once.

The source material was blood. The sequence was obtained from a woman aged 25 to 39 in good health. The chain has TRBV7-9 and TRBJ2-5, with a tentative D call TRBD2 (7 bases). CDR3 region: CASSPPGRGAGAYF. The CDR3 DNA is TGTGCCAGCAGCCCCCCGGGGAGGGGGGCCGGTGCGTACTTC.